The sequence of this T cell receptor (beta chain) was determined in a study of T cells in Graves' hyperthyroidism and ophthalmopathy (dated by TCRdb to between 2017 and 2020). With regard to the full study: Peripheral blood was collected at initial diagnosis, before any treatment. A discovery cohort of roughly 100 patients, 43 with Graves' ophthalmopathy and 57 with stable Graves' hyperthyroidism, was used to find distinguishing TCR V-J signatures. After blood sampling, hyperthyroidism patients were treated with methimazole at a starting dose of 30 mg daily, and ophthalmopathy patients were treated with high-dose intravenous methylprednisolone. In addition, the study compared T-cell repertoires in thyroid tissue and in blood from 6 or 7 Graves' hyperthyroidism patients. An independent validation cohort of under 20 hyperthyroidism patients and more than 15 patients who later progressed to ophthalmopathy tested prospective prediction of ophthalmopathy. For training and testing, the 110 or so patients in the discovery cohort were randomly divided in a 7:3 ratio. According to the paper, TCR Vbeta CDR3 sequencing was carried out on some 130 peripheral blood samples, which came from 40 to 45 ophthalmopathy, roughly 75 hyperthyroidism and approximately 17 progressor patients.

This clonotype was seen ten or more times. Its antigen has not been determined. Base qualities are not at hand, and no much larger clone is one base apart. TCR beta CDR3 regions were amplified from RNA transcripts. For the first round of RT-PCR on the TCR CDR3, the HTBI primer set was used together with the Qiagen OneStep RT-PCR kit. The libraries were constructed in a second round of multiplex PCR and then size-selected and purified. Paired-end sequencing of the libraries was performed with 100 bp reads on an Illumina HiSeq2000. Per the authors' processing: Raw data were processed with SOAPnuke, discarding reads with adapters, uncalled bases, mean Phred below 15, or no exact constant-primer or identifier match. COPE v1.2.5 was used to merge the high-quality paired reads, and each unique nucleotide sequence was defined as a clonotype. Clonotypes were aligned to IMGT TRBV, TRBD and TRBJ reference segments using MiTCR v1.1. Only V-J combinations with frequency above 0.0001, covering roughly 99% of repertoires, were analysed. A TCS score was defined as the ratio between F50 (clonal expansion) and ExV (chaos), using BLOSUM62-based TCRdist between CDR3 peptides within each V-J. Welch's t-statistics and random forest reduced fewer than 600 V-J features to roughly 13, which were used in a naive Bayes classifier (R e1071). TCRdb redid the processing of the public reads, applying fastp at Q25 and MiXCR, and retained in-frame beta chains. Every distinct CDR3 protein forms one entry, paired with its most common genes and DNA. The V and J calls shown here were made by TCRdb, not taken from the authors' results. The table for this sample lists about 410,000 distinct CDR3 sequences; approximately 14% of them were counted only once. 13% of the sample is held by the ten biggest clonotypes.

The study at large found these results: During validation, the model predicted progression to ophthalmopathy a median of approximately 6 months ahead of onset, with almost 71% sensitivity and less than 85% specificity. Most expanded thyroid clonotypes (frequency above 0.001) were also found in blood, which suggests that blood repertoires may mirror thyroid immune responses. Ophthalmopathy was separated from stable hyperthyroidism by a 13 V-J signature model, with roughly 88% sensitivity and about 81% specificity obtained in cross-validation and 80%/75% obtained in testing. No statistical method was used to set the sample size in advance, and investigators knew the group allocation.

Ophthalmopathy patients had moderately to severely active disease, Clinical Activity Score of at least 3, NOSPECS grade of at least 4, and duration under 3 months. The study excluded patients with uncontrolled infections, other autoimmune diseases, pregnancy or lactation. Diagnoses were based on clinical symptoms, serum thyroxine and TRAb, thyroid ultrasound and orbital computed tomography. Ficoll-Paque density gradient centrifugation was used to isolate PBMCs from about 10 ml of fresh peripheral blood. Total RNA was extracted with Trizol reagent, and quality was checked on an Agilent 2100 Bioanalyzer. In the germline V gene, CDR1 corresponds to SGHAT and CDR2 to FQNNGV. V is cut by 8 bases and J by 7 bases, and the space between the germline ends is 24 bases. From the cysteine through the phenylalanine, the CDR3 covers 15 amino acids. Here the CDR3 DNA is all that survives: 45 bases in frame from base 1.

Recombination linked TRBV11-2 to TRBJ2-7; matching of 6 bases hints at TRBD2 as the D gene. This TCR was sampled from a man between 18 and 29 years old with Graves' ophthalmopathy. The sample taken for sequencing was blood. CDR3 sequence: CASVLSGTAGWEQYF. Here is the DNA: TGTGCCAGCGTCCTCTCCGGGACGGCGGGATGGGAGCAGTACTTC.